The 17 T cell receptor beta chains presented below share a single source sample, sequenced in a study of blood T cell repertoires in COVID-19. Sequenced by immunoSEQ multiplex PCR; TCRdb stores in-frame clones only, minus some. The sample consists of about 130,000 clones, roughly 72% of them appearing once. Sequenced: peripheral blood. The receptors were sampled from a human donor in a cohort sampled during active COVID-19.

The CDR3 DNA sequence: TGTGCCAGCAGCCAAGAGGGCAGGGGCACCGGGGAGCTGTTTTTT. Its protein product is CASSQEGRGTGELFF. The chain has TRBV3-1 (or the pseudogene TRBV3-2) and TRBJ2-2; possibly TRBD1 for D (6 bases). With 0 bases removed from V and 4 bases from J, the gap between germline ends came to 9 bases. This CDR3 region has 15 residues. Germline V gene lookup returns CDR1 LGHDT and CDR2 YNNKEL (reference sequence).

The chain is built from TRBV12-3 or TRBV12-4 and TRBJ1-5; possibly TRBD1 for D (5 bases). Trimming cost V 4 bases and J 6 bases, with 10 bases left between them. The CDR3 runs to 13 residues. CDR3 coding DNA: TGTGCCAGCAGTTCTGGGGCTGGTCAGCCCCAGCATTTT. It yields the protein CASSSGAGQPQHF.

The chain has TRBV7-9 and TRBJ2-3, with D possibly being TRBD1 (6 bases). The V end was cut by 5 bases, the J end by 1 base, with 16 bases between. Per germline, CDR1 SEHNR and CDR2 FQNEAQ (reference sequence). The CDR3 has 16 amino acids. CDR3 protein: CASSLGVAGGTDTQYF. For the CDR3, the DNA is TGTGCCAGCAGCCTTGGCGTGGCAGGGGGCACAGATACGCAGTATTTT.

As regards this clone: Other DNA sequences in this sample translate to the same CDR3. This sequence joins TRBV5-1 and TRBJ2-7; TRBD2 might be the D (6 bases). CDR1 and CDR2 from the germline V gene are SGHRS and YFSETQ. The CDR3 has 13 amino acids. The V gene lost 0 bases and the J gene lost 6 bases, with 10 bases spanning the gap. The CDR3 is CASSLGWRGEQYF. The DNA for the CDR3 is TGCGCCAGCAGCTTGGGTTGGAGGGGCGAGCAGTACTTC.

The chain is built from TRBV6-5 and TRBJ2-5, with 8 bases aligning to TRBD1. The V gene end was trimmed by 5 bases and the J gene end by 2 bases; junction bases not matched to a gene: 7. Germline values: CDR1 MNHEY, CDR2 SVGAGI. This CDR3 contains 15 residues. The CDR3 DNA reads TGTGCCAGCAGTCGCCGCCGACAGGGGCAAGAGACCCAGTACTTC. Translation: CASSRRRQGQETQYF.

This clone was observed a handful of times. The chain's CDR3 is CASSQDQTRVSTGELFF. The CDR3 nucleotides are TGCGCCAGCAGCCAAGACCAAACCAGGGTTTCCACCGGGGAGCTGTTTTTT. The J gene is TRBJ2-2, the V gene TRBV4-1; D is perhaps TRBD1 (5 bases). The CDR3 has 17 residues. Trimming took off 0 bases at V and 4 bases at J, with 15 bases between the two ends. Germline CDR1 is MGHRA and CDR2 is YSYEKL.

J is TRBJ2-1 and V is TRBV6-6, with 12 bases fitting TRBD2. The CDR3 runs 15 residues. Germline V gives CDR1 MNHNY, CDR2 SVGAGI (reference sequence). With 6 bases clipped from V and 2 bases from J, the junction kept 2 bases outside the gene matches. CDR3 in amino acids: CASSRTSGAYNEQFF. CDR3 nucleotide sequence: TGTGCCAGCAGCCGGACTAGCGGGGCCTACAATGAGCAGTTCTTC.

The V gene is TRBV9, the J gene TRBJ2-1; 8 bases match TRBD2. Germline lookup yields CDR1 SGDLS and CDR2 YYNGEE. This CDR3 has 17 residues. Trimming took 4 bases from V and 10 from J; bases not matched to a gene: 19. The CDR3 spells CASSQGRSGGAQGEQFF. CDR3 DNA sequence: TGTGCCAGCAGCCAGGGGAGGAGCGGGGGCGCGCAGGGGGAGCAGTTCTTC.

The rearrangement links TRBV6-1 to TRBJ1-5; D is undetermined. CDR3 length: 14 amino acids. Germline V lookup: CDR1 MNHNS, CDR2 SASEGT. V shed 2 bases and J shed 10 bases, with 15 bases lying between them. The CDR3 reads CASSERQIGLPQHF. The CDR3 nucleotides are TGTGCCAGCAGTGAAAGACAAATCGGTCTCCCCCAGCATTTT.

DNA for the CDR3: TGTGCCAGCAGCTTGGTTAGCGGGGGAACAGATACGCAGTATTTT. Translated, it gives CASSLVSGGTDTQYF. The chain carries TRBV5-4 and TRBJ2-3, with 9 bases aligning to TRBD2. Per germline, CDR1 SGHNT and CDR2 YYREEE (reference sequence). This CDR3 region has 15 residues. The V gene end was trimmed by 0 bases and the J gene end by 3 bases; junction bases not matched to a gene: 2.

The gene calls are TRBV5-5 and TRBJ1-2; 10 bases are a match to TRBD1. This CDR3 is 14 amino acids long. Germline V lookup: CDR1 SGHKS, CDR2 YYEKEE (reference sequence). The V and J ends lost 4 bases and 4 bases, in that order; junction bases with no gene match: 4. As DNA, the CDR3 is TGTGCCAGCAGCCGACAGGGGGCGATCTATGGCTACACCTTC. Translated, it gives CASSRQGAIYGYTF. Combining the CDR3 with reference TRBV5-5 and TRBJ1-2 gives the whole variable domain DAGVTQSPTHLIKTRGQQVTLRCSPISGHKSVSWYQQVLGQGPQFIFQYYEKEERGRGNFPDRFSARQFPNYSSELNVNALLLGDSALYLCASSRQGAIYGYTFGSGTRLTVV.

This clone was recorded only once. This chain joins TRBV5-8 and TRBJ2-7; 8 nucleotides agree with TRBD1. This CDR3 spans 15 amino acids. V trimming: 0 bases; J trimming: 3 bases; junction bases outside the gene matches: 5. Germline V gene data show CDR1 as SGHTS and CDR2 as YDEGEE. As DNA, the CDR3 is TGTGCCAGCAGCTTGGAGCGACAGGGGCGCTACGAGCAGTACTTC. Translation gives CASSLERQGRYEQYF.

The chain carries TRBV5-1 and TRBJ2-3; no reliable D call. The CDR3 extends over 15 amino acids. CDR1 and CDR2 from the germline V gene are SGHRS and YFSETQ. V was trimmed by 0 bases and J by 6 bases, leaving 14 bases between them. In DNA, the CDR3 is TGCGCCAGCAGCTTGGAAGGCAGGCCGCGCGATACGCAGTATTTT. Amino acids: CASSLEGRPRDTQYF.

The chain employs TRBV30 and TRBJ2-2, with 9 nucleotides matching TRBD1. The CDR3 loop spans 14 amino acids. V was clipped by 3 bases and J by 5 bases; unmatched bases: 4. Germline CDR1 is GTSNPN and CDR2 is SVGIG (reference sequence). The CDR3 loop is CAWRGDRDTGELFF. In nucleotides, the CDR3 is TGTGCCTGGAGGGGGGACAGGGATACCGGGGAGCTGTTTTTT.

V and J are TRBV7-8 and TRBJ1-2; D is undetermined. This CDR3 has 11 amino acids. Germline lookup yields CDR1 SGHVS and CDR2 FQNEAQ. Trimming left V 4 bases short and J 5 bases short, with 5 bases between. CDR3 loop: CASSSRYGYTF. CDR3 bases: TGTGCCAGCAGCTCCCGGTATGGCTACACCTTC.

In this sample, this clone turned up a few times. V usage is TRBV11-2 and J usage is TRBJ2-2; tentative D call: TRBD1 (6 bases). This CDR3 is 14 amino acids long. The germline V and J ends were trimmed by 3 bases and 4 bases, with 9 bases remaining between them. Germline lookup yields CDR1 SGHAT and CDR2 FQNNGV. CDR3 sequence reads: CASSLGAGTGELFF. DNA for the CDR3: TGTGCCAGCAGCTTGGGGGCCGGCACCGGGGAGCTGTTTTTT.

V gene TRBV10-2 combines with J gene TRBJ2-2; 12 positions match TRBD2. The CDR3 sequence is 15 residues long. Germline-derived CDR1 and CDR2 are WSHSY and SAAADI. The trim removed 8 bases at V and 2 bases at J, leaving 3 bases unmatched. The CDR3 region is CASLLAGGNTGELFF. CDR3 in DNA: TGCGCCAGCCTACTAGCGGGGGGCAACACCGGGGAGCTGTTTTTT.